This TCR beta chain came from a study of cytomegalovirus exposure and HLA in healthy donors (dated by TCRdb to 2017 to 2019). General notes on the study: According to an earlier analysis of around 600 of the donors, about 179 million T cells yielded some 120 million unique TCR beta sequences and around 280 Gb of sequence data. Among the approximately 430 genotyped donors, around 81% belonged to the genetic ancestry cluster associated with self-reported Caucasian donors. Besides the first cohort of hundreds of subjects, a separate validation cohort made up of over 100 different subjects was used. The study combined high-throughput TCR immunosequencing, statistical association of individual TCRs with disease status, and machine learning to predict cytomegalovirus infection status. Genome-wide SNP genotypes for about 65% of the 666 donors were used in a later genetic analysis, which treated that subset as a discovery cohort. Using immunosequencing, the study profiled T cell repertoires from 640 or so subjects and related those repertoires to cytomegalovirus serostatus. Alongside the repertoire data, information on donor age, sex, ethnicity and CMV serostatus was compiled. Rather than drawing on any new phenotypic data, the later analysis identified candidate immune exposures from TCR beta sequences and the way those sequences occurred across donors. A later analysis re-examined previously published TCR beta repertoires from hundreds of donors and added high-resolution HLA genotyping to investigate patterns of TCR occurrence. Typing coverage differed by locus: A, B, C, DRB1 and DQB1 were typed in roughly 620-640 donors, DQA1 in about 510, DPA1 in nearly 610, and DPB1 in around 490. An early release that covered fewer than 800 HLA-typed donors contained about 300 gigabases of sequencing data and 75 million to 100 million unique TCR sequences. An earlier analysis of about 600 of the donors used high-throughput TCR beta sequencing to judge whether each TCR beta V gene segment behaved as functional or pseudogenic. Several DR-DQ haplotypes were handled as single units for association and clustering because linkage in the cohort was strong. HLA typing included class I and class II loci at four-digit resolution. Every discovery cohort repertoire had been produced on one sequencing platform. Among some 410 genotyped donors of the cohort, an average of 235,054 unique TCR beta nucleotide sequences were sequenced per donor, around 20% of them non-productive. The study aimed to test whether cataloging public T cell receptors could reveal signatures of past pathogen exposure. Study-level results and caveats: Strong co-occurrence of HLA alleles, especially DR and DQ, made assigning TCR associations to individual alleles difficult. In the study, 150 to 200 TCR beta chains were listed as associated with cytomegalovirus. Cytomegalovirus status was reported to be diagnosed by the classifier with high specificity and sensitivity in both the original and validation cohorts. Broadly in line with IMGT annotations, most TCR beta V segments showed up in productive rearrangements about 90% or about 30% of the time in an earlier analysis of 587 of the donors. Roughly 17 rarely observed V segments, including chromosome 9 orphons, were excluded from the earlier analysis of 550 to 700 of the donors because counts were too low. While some public TCRs were present in many individuals, most TCR sequences turned up only very rarely across donors. This cohort had only TCR beta chains sequenced, and the lack of alpha or paired-chain data limited which features could be detected. The presence/absence analyses assumed that sequencing depth was roughly uniform across donors, and that assumption may not be true. In a later genetic analysis, fewer N-insertions in productive TCRs were reported among donors in an Asian-associated ancestry cluster than the approximately 670-donor mean. In vitro tests confirmed that three of the cytomegalovirus-associated TCR beta chains recognize cytomegalovirus antigens. Some IMGT-functional V segments, including TRBV6-2 and TRBV6-3, could not be told apart with the 87-base-pair reads, so those segments were excluded. The authors suggested that the approach could potentially be generalized to other disease states and immunological phenotypes. The only immune exposure information available for the cohort was CMV serostatus. Most CMV-associated TCR beta chains appeared to be HLA-restricted in a later analysis, and the HLA associations seemed to be driven largely by CMV exposure. In a later analysis, several top co-occurrence clusters were reported to appear linked to parvovirus B19, influenza, CMV and Epstein-Barr virus. Specific HLA alleles were associated with 15,000 to 20,000 TCR beta sequences at a false discovery rate of 0.05 in a later analysis. A later analysis found that TCR association rates varied across HLA loci, with DRB1 alleles showing the most associated TCRs and HLA-C alleles the fewest. In a later genetic analysis, a missense DCLRE1C variant was associated with V-gene and J-gene trimming of TCR beta chains, and the association was replicated in an independent cohort. A cluster of highly shared sequence variants was judged likely to represent a technical artifact of the sequencing pipeline. A further reported finding was that TCR beta sequences accurately predicted the HLA-A and HLA-B alleles for most subjects in the first cohort. A later analysis found that HLA-associated TCR beta chains were more clonally expanded and had lower generation probabilities than equally common non-associated chains. Linkage disequilibrium might explain the correlated functional status among segregating V segments, but an unknown experimental factor could not be ruled out. HLA typing was unavailable for some donors at each locus, so association tests used only the typed subset.

The cohort was made up of under 800 healthy bone marrow donors. Cohort members were all nominally healthy when sampled, although unrecorded immune exposures were likely present. The donor was CMV seropositive and belonged to the group of around 300 seropositive cohort members. A peripheral blood sample was provided by each donor, and peripheral blood mononuclear cells were used for TCR beta sequencing. The Qiagen DNeasy Blood Extraction Kit was used to extract genomic DNA from the blood cell samples. The CDR3 has 12 amino acids, counting the end cysteine and phenylalanine. Of all the DNA, just the CDR3 is kept, 36 bases in frame from base 1. From the germline V gene, CDR1 is SGDLS and CDR2 is YYNGEE. The V end loses 0 bases and the J end loses 6 bases, and a stretch of 5 bases separates them. Library preparation employed the immunoSEQ multiplex PCR assay. For the multiplex PCR, a mixture combining 60 forward primers for TCR Vbeta segments and 13 reverse primers for TCR Jbeta segments was used. The CDR3 region of rearranged TCR beta genes was amplified from genomic DNA with a multiplex PCR assay. Amplified TCR beta libraries were sequenced as 87-base-pair reads on the Illumina HiSeq System. The paper's data handling went like this. In a later analysis, some 80 million unique TCR beta chains were counted across the 500 to 850 repertoires, and about 10 million of these chains were shared by at least two donors. A nearest-neighbor algorithm error-corrected the raw reads and collapsed the reads into unique sequences, merging closely related sequences to remove PCR and sequencing errors. V, D and J gene segments were assigned by aligning CDR3 sequences to IMGT reference sequences. For a sequence to be retained, a match of at least six nucleotides to both a V gene segment and a J gene segment was required. A rearrangement counted as productive if the CDR3 had no stop codons and remained in frame with V and J, and every other rearrangement counted as non-productive. CDR3 was defined according to IMGT convention as the region running from the second conserved V-encoded cysteine to the conserved J-encoded phenylalanine. In an earlier analysis of just under 600 of the donors, sequences lacking an unambiguous match to a single V gene segment were excluded. An earlier analysis of around 600 of the donors classified V segments as functional when productive rearrangements were above 56.7% and as segregating when the standard deviation between donors was above 5%. A statistical classification framework was built for diagnosing cytomegalovirus status from the catalog of TCR beta chain sequences. In a later analysis, V and J genes were assigned by comparing TCR nucleotide sequences against IMGT/GENE-DB human TR gene sequences. In a later analysis, CDR3 sequences and most-parsimonious VDJ recombination scenarios were assigned using the TCRdist pipeline. In a later analysis, each TCR beta chain was defined by its CDR3 amino acid sequence together with its V-gene family, and reads without a unique V-gene family were excluded. A later analysis removed several hundred highly shared, low-generation-probability nucleotide sequences to deal with suspected cross-contamination and a sequencing artifact. For each public chain, a later analysis derived a clonal expansion index from normalized ranks of inferred template counts within each repertoire. A later analysis computed generation probabilities with a VDJ recombination model fitted to out-of-frame rearrangements, and checked the results against IGoR. Hypergeometric tests were used in a later analysis to score TCR-TCR, TCR-HLA and TCR-CMV co-occurrence, with a repertoire-size bias correction applied to the TCR pairs. A later analysis estimated false discovery rates by permuting HLA or CMV assignments 20 times. In a later analysis, co-occurring TCRs were grouped with DBSCAN, and TCRdist sequence similarity was added when clustering was performed within HLA-allele-positive subsets. Repertoires with fewer than 30,000 or more than 120,000 public chains, plus five repertoires with anomalous nucleotide sharing, were excluded from co-occurrence clustering. TCRdb's version of the immuneACCESS table is confined to in-frame rearrangements and falls short of the full clone set. An unresolved V gene accounts for under half of the shortfall where checked; the remainder is of unknown origin. V, J and clone size are those of that table, while D and trimming were read from the DNA. This sample comprises 150,000 to 200,000 clones, around four fifths of them detected only once. Together, the top ten hold around 4.1% of the sample.

As to this clone: Its antigen is still unknown. Per-base qualities were not stored, and no clone one base away is much larger.

This TCR was recovered from a man in his fifties in good health and CMV-seropositive. The chain is encoded by TRBV9 joined to TRBJ2-3; the D gene lacks a confident call. The sequencing input was PBMCs. The DNA sequence is as follows: TGTGCCAGCAGCGTAGGCGTGGATACGCAGTATTTT. This sequence encodes CASSVGVDTQYF.